A single sample is the source of the 22 T cell receptor beta chains below, sequenced in a study of T-cell reconstitution after alpha-beta-depleted transplantation in children. A library of TCRbeta sequences, prepared with unique molecular identifiers, was generated. TCRdb re-called the PCR reads with MiXCR, one entry per CDR3 protein. This table has under 150,000 distinct CDR3 sequences, 9.5% to 10% appearing once. The sequences come from PBMCs, mostly from graft donor cells, collected 180 days after TCRalphabeta/CD19-depleted stem cell transplant. Receptors originate from a girl in the first two years of life who had a stem cell transplant for combined immunodeficiency, so the T cells may come from the graft donor.

The sample holds a few counts of this clonotype. The chain carries TRBV3-1 and TRBJ1-1, with D unresolved. The CDR3 has 14 residues. V lost 0 bases to trimming and J lost 0 bases, with 5 bases between them. Germline V gene lookup returns CDR1 LGHDT and CDR2 YNNKEL (reference sequence). CDR3 amino acids: CASSQELVNTEAFF. The DNA of the CDR3 is TGTGCCAGCAGCCAAGAGCTGGTGAACACTGAAGCTTTCTTT.

This clonotype has more than one count but fewer than ten. J is TRBJ1-1 and V is TRBV18, with D possibly TRBD1 on 6 matching bases. Germline CDR1 reads KGHSH; CDR2 reads LQKENI. The CDR3 has 13 amino acids. V lost 5 bases, J lost 3 bases, and 10 bases lay in between. The CDR3 bases are TGTGCCAGCTCAGCTAGGGGGGACACTGAAGCTTTCTTT. It is translated as CASSARGDTEAFF.

This clonotype occurred a few times. The gene calls are TRBV6-2 or TRBV6-3 and TRBJ2-1; D not resolved. CDR3 length equals 14 residues. V lost 3 bases, J lost 6 bases, and 12 bases lay in between. Germline CDR1 reads MNHEY; CDR2 reads SVGEGT. Written as DNA, the CDR3 is TGTGCCAGCAGTTATGGTAGGCTGGGCAATGAGCAGTTCTTC. This codes for CASSYGRLGNEQFF.

This sequence joins TRBV12-3 or TRBV12-4 and TRBJ2-3, with 7 positions matching TRBD2. The CDR3 is 13 residues long. Germline trimming cut 6 bases from V and 6 bases from J; bases unmatched to any gene: 6. DNA for the CDR3: TGTGCCAGCAGGCGGACTAGTACGGATACGCAGTATTTT. It translates to CASRRTSTDTQYF.

This rearrangement joins TRBV20-1 to TRBJ2-1; no firm D call. This CDR3 comprises 12 residues. V gave up 3 bases and J gave up 9 bases, with 12 bases separating them. Germline CDR1 is DFQATT and CDR2 is SNEGSKA (reference sequence). CDR3 nucleotide sequence: TGCAGTGCTAGTGGGCAGGTGGGTGAGCAGTTCTTC. It yields the protein CSASGQVGEQFF.

This clonotype was detected many times. V usage is TRBV5-1 and J usage is TRBJ2-3; perhaps TRBD2 as D (6 bases). The V gene's germline CDR1 is SGHRS and CDR2 YFSETQ. Trimming pared 4 bases from V and 2 bases from J, leaving 17 bases between. The CDR3 is 16 residues long. The CDR3 DNA follows: TGCGCCAGCAGCCTCCCGCGGGACCGCTACACAGATACGCAGTATTTT. It yields the protein CASSLPRDRYTDTQYF.

This clonotype was seen a few times. The DNA of the CDR3 is TGTGCCAGCAGCCCGCGAGAGGGGACGGTCACCCTCCACTTT. Its protein is CASSPREGTVTLHF. The chain is built from TRBV7-9 and TRBJ1-6, with D possibly TRBD1 on 5 matching bases. The CDR3 loop spans 14 amino acids. Germline CDR1 reads SEHNR; CDR2 reads FQNEAQ (reference sequence). V lost 5 bases and J 14 bases, leaving 19 bases between the germline ends.

This clonotype turned up a few times. The chain couples TRBV29-1 to TRBJ2-1; 8 positions match TRBD2. V shed 1 base, J shed 4 bases, and the junction held 9 bases outside the gene matches. Germline-derived CDR1 and CDR2 are SQVTM and ANQGSEA. CDR3 length equals 16 residues. The CDR3 region has the DNA TGCAGCGTTGAAGGTAGCGGGGACTTAAGTTACAATGAGCAGTTCTTC. It specifies CSVEGSGDLSYNEQFF.

This rearrangement joins TRBV15 to TRBJ2-7, with D possibly TRBD1 on 5 matching bases. This CDR3 spans 11 amino acids. The germline CDR1 and CDR2 sequences are LNHNV and YYDKDF (reference sequence). V was shortened by 3 bases and J by 6 bases, with 6 bases between the two germline ends. CDR3 nucleotide sequence: TGTGCCACCAGCAGGACAGTCGAGCAGTACTTC. Translation gives CATSRTVEQYF.

This chain joins TRBV29-1 and TRBJ1-3; D is perhaps TRBD1 (5 bases). The CDR3 has 13 amino acids. CDR1 is SQVTM and CDR2 is ANQGSEA in the germline V gene. Trimming shortened V by 3 bases and J by 2 bases, and 8 bases separated the two germline ends. Here the CDR3 DNA reads TGCAGCGTTGAGCTGGGGCCTGGAAACACCATATATTTT. Its protein is CSVELGPGNTIYF. Complete variable domain (other parts from reference TRBV29-1 and TRBJ1-3): SAVISQKPSRDICQRGTSLTIQCQVDSQVTMMFWYRQQPGQSLTLIATANQGSEATYESGFVIDKFPISRPNLTFSTLTVSNMSPEDSSIYLCSVELGPGNTIYFGEGSWLTVV.

This clonotype was counted between two and nine times. The chain carries TRBV6-5 and TRBJ1-5; D gene ambiguous. Germline values: CDR1 MNHEY, CDR2 SVGAGI. V lost 6 bases, J lost 6 bases, and 9 bases lay in between. CDR3 size: 12 residues. The CDR3 nucleotides read TGTGCCAGCAGGGGGAAGGGTCAGCCCCAGCATTTT. Its protein product is CASRGKGQPQHF.

CDR3 in DNA: TGTGCTTCAGCAGCCTGGGGGTCCTACAATGAGCAGTTCTTC. Translation gives CASAAWGSYNEQFF. The J gene is TRBJ2-1, the V gene TRBV28; D possibly matches TRBD1 or TRBD2 (5 bases each). CDR3 length: 14 residues. Germline V gene lookup returns CDR1 MDHEN and CDR2 SYDVKM.

This clonotype was seen ten or more times. The chain employs TRBV6-5 and TRBJ2-5; 12 positions match TRBD2. J gave up 2 bases and V 4 bases, and 2 bases lay outside the gene matches. Germline V gene sequence: CDR1 MNHEY, CDR2 SVGAGI. The CDR3 spans 15 residues. CDR3 sequence: CASSFGLAGQETQYF. The CDR3 bases are TGTGCCAGCAGTTTCGGACTAGCGGGGCAAGAGACCCAGTACTTC.

This clonotype was counted at least ten times. The chain uses TRBV7-2 and TRBJ1-2, with D unresolved. The CDR3 sequence is 13 residues long. The germline V and J ends were trimmed by 6 bases and 2 bases, with 10 bases remaining between them. The germline V gene has CDR1 SGHTA and CDR2 FQGNSA. The CDR3 DNA follows: TGTGCCAGCAGGGTACAGCACAACTATGGCTACACCTTC. Translation: CASRVQHNYGYTF.

This clonotype was observed a few times. The V and J genes are TRBV12-3 or TRBV12-4 and TRBJ2-3, with a weak D call TRBD2 (6 bases). This CDR3 has 18 amino acids. Trimming stripped 3 bases from V and 0 bases from J, with 19 bases between. The CDR3 DNA reads as TGTGCCAGCAGTTTCGTGTTGGAGGGACGGGGGAGCACAGATACGCAGTATTTT. It yields the protein CASSFVLEGRGSTDTQYF.

This clonotype was seen a few times. Mismatch with germline at one junction end may stem from a read error. V usage is TRBV29-1 and J usage is TRBJ2-1; 7 nucleotides line up with TRBD1. The germline V gene encodes CDR1 SQVTM and CDR2 ANQGSEA. The CDR3 contains 12 residues. The CDR3 spells CSFDRVYNEQFF. DNA for the CDR3: TGCAGCTTTGACAGGGTGTACAATGAGCAGTTCTTC.

This rearrangement joins TRBV24-1 to TRBJ2-1, with 10 bases lining up with TRBD2. Looked up from germline, CDR1 is KGHDR and CDR2 is SFDVKD. V lost 3 bases to trimming and J lost 12 bases; unmatched junction nucleotides: 19. CDR3 length equals 18 residues. The CDR3 DNA reads as TGTGCCACCAGTGATGCTGACTTTTCCAGCGGGAGGGCGCGTGGGCAGTTCTTC. Encoded protein: CATSDADFSSGRARGQFF.

This clonotype was recorded a few times. The V gene is TRBV21-1, the J gene TRBJ2-5; the DNA was not used to check the table's D call, TRBD1. TRBV21-1 is noted as a pseudogene. CDR3 length: 17 residues. The CDR3 loop is CASSKARDRGMQETQYF. CDR3 coding DNA: TGTGCCAGCAGCAAAGCCCGGGACAGGGGGATGCAAGAGACCCAGTACTTC.

The V gene is TRBV6-1, the J gene TRBJ2-1; unclear D gene. The V end lost 0 bases, the J end lost 4 bases, and 19 bases lay between the germline ends. Germline V CDR1 and CDR2: MNHNS, SASEGT. CDR3 length equals 18 residues. This CDR3 reads CASSEARARVYPYNEQFF. For the CDR3, the DNA is TGTGCCAGCAGTGAAGCGCGAGCCCGCGTGTATCCTTACAATGAGCAGTTCTTC.

The DNA for the CDR3 is TGTGCCACCAGGCGGGGGTTTGTAGATACGCAGTATTTT. Its translation: CATRRGFVDTQYF. The chain links TRBV12-3 or TRBV12-4 to TRBJ2-3; 7 nucleotides line up with TRBD2. The CDR3 sequence is 13 residues long. Losses at the gene ends were 10 bases for V and 5 bases for J; bases not matched to a gene: 9.

This clonotype has just a few counts. The chain recombines TRBV7-9 with TRBJ2-1; 8 bases are shared with TRBD2. Germline loops: CDR1 SEHNR, CDR2 FQNEAQ (reference sequence). Trimming cost V 11 bases and J 1 base; bases outside gene matches: 10. The CDR3 extends over 15 amino acids. The CDR3 DNA follows: TGTGCCGCGGCGGGGGGTCCAGGGTCCTACAATGAGCAGTTCTTC. This translates into CAAAGGPGSYNEQFF.

The chain's CDR3 is CASSPESWGGRTEAFF. CDR3 sequence (DNA): TGTGCCAGCTCACCTGAGTCTTGGGGGGGCAGGACTGAAGCTTTCTTT. J is TRBJ1-1 and V is TRBV18; possibly TRBD1 for D (6 bases). Germline-derived CDR1 and CDR2 are KGHSH and LQKENI. Trimming left V 3 bases short and J 5 bases short, with 19 bases between. The CDR3 covers 16 residues.